Below, 26 T cell receptor beta chains from the same sample are listed, as sequenced in a study of T cell responses to AZD1222 COVID-19 vaccine. The repertoire was sequenced with immunoSEQ multiplex PCR; TCRdb's copy has only in-frame clones and lacks some. Of approximately 160,000 clones in the sample, about 91% are singletons; the top ten hold more than 2%. This specimen consisted of peripheral blood, obtained on day 0 of AZD1222 vaccination. The receptor source for this set is an adult in good health.

The chain employs TRBV13 and TRBJ1-1; no reliable D call. CDR1 PRHDT and CDR2 FYEKMQ come from the germline V gene (reference sequence). Trimming stripped 3 bases from V and 4 bases from J, with 12 bases between. The CDR3 runs 14 residues. CDR3 sequence (DNA): TGTGCCAGCAGCTTTTCCGACGAGGGCACTGAAGCTTTCTTT. It yields the protein CASSFSDEGTEAFF.

The chain joins TRBV12-3 or TRBV12-4 to TRBJ2-7; D not resolved. The CDR3 has 12 residues. Trimming removed 6 bases from V and 2 bases from J, with 8 bases in between. The CDR3 reads CASRDGAYEQYF. DNA of the CDR3: TGTGCCAGCAGGGACGGCGCCTACGAGCAGTACTTC.

The V and J genes are TRBV10-3 and TRBJ2-3, with 7 nucleotides matching TRBD2. The CDR3 sequence is 13 residues long. Germline loops: CDR1 ENHRY, CDR2 SYGVKD. V dropped 4 bases and J dropped 4; count of bases not matched to a gene: 2. The CDR3 region is CAISGLAADTQYF. CDR3 coding DNA: TGTGCCATCAGTGGTCTAGCGGCAGATACGCAGTATTTT.

The J gene is TRBJ2-1, the V gene TRBV30, with no clear D. Germline CDR1 is GTSNPN and CDR2 is SVGIG (reference sequence). With 3 bases removed from V and 1 base from J, the gap between germline ends came to 7 bases. The CDR3 has 13 residues. The CDR3 coding sequence is TGTGCCTGGAGCTGGGGTTCCTACAATGAGCAGTTCTTC. This gives the protein CAWSWGSYNEQFF.

The chain recombines TRBV19 with TRBJ1-4; 8 bases map to TRBD1. Germline V gene lookup returns CDR1 LNHDA and CDR2 SQIVND (reference sequence). After removal of 2 bases from V and 7 bases from J, the junction contained 3 bases not matched to a gene. The CDR3 contains 14 residues. CDR3 nucleotide sequence: TGTGCCAGTAGTATACAGGGGGCGGGTGAAAAACTGTTTTTT. Translating it yields CASSIQGAGEKLFF.

The chain uses TRBV14 and TRBJ2-7; D is possibly TRBD1 (5 bases). The V and J ends lost 4 bases and 4 bases respectively, with 14 bases between them. The CDR3 is 14 amino acids. Per the germline V gene, CDR1 is SGHDN and CDR2 is FVKESK. CDR3 sequence reads: CASSPGAGRYEQYF. CDR3 nucleotide sequence: TGTGCCAGCAGCCCTGGAGCAGGGCGGTACGAGCAGTACTTC.

The chain joins TRBV28 to TRBJ2-5, with TRBD2 matching over 12 bases. CDR1 is MDHEN and CDR2 is SYDVKM in the germline V gene. J gave up 2 bases and V 2 bases, and 3 bases lay outside the gene matches. This CDR3 comprises 16 residues. CDR3 sequence (DNA): TGTGCCAGCAGTTTACCGACTAGCGGGGGTCAAGAGACCCAGTACTTC. Its protein is CASSLPTSGGQETQYF.

The genes are TRBV10-2 and TRBJ2-2; tentatively, D is TRBD1 (6 bases). The CDR3 covers 14 residues. From germline, CDR1 is WSHSY and CDR2 SAAADI. The ends were cut back, 10 bases at V and 5 bases at J, with 17 bases in the middle. Here the CDR3 reads CATPGAGVTGELFF. The DNA for the CDR3 is TGCGCCACCCCCGGGGCAGGGGTTACCGGGGAGCTGTTTTTT.

This sequence joins TRBV29-1 and TRBJ1-2; 9 bases are a match to TRBD1. V trimming: 6 bases; J trimming: 6 bases; junction bases outside the gene matches: 8. Germline CDR1 is SQVTM and CDR2 is ANQGSEA. The CDR3 is 13 amino acids. The CDR3 DNA is TGCAGCGTCCTACAGGGGGCGCAGAATGGCTACACCTTC. Translated, it gives CSVLQGAQNGYTF.

The chain recombines TRBV23-1 with TRBJ2-6, with 12 bases fitting TRBD1. TRBV23-1 is an ORF for which the function is uncertain. J lost 0 bases, V lost 4 bases, and 10 bases had no gene match. There are 20 residues in the CDR3. CDR3 DNA: TGCGCCAGCAGTCCCAGGGACAGGGGGCGGAGGATCTCTGGGGCCAACGTCCTGACTTTC. This sequence encodes CASSPRDRGRRISGANVLTF.

V usage is TRBV23-1 and J usage is TRBJ2-3, with 14 bases that match TRBD2. TRBV23-1 is designated an ORF whose function remains uncertain. V dropped 6 bases and J dropped 5; count of bases not matched to a gene: 10. The CDR3 consists of 17 residues. The CDR3 region is CASRPATSGRAGDTQYF. In DNA form, the CDR3 reads TGCGCCAGCAGACCAGCGACTAGCGGGAGGGCGGGAGATACGCAGTATTTT.

The chain has TRBV6-5 and TRBJ1-1; D is ambiguous. Between the trimmed V and J ends, which lost 4 bases and 0 bases, there was a span of 12 bases. Germline V gene data show CDR1 as MNHEY and CDR2 as SVGAGI. CDR3 length equals 15 residues. The CDR3 region is CASSLGRRLNTEAFF. For the CDR3, the DNA is TGTGCCAGCAGTTTGGGGAGACGGTTGAACACTGAAGCTTTCTTT.

The V gene is TRBV28, the J gene TRBJ1-3; D gene ambiguous. CDR1 MDHEN and CDR2 SYDVKM come from the germline V gene. Trimming took 7 bases from V and 2 from J, leaving 12 bases between them. The CDR3 consists of 14 residues. The CDR3 DNA follows: TGTGCCAGCACCCCGGGCGGGCCTGGAAACACCATATATTTT. This translates into CASTPGGPGNTIYF.

CDR3 nucleotide sequence: TGCGCCAGCAGCGAGGGAGGGCTCTATGGCTACACCTTC. The encoded protein is CASSEGGLYGYTF. The V gene is TRBV10-2, the J gene TRBJ1-2; D not resolved. Germline V CDR1 and CDR2: WSHSY, SAAADI. The V end was cut by 6 bases, the J end by 4 bases, with 12 bases between. This CDR3 has 13 amino acids.

The chain combines TRBV5-4 with TRBJ2-1; D not certain. Per the germline V gene, CDR1 is SGHNT and CDR2 is YYREEE (reference sequence). V dropped 1 base and J dropped 0 bases, with 8 bases sitting between them. CDR3 length: 15 amino acids. This CDR3 is CASSLSRYSYNEQFF. CDR3 DNA sequence: TGTGCCAGCAGCTTGTCTCGTTACTCCTACAATGAGCAGTTCTTC. Together with reference TRBV5-4 and TRBJ2-1, the CDR3 gives the full variable domain: ETGVTQSPTHLIKTRGQQVTLRCSSQSGHNTVSWYQQALGQGPQFIFQYYREEENGRGNFPPRFSGLQFPNYSSELNVNALELDDSALYLCASSLSRYSYNEQFFGPGTRLTVL.

The V gene is TRBV27, the J gene TRBJ2-2; D uncertain. CDR3 length: 12 residues. V lost 6 bases, J lost 3 bases, and 5 bases lay in between. Per germline, CDR1 MNHEY and CDR2 SMNVEV (reference sequence). As DNA, the CDR3 is TGTGCCAGCAGAAGGTACACCGGGGAGCTGTTTTTT. It translates to CASRRYTGELFF.

The chain uses TRBV6-5 and TRBJ2-3; D may be TRBD2 (6 bases). This CDR3 is built from 14 residues. The germline V gene has CDR1 MNHEY and CDR2 SVGAGI. V gave up 5 bases and J gave up 3 bases, with 12 bases separating them. CDR3 sequence (DNA): TGTGCCAGCAGTCCGGAGGGCCGAACAGATACGCAGTATTTT. As protein: CASSPEGRTDTQYF.

The rearrangement joins TRBV12-3 or TRBV12-4 to TRBJ2-1, with D uncertain. The CDR3 runs to 13 residues. Trimming left V 7 bases short and J 0 bases short, with 7 bases between. Written as DNA, the CDR3 is TGTGCCAGCACCCCCTCCTCCTACAATGAGCAGTTCTTC. Residues: CASTPSSYNEQFF.

V gene TRBV7-6 combines with J gene TRBJ2-5; 13 bases fit TRBD2. CDR3 length: 15 residues. Unmatched junction bases numbered 6, after V lost 6 bases and J lost 5 bases. The germline CDR1 and CDR2 sequences are SGHVS and FNYEAQ. CDR3 DNA: TGTGCCAGCAGGTGGACTAGCGGGAGTCGGGAGACCCAGTACTTC. Encoded protein: CASRWTSGSRETQYF.

The chain has TRBV19 and TRBJ2-1; D is unclear. In germline, CDR1 is LNHDA, CDR2 SQIVND (reference sequence). This CDR3 spans 15 amino acids. The germline V and J ends were trimmed by 5 bases and 2 bases, with 13 bases remaining between them. The CDR3 is CASSVIGPAYNEQFF. Written as DNA, the CDR3 is TGTGCCAGTAGTGTTATAGGCCCAGCCTACAATGAGCAGTTCTTC.

The V and J genes are TRBV3-1 (or the pseudogene TRBV3-2) and TRBJ1-5; D might be TRBD1 (5 bases). The CDR3 has 16 residues. Germline-derived CDR1 and CDR2 are LGHDT and YNNKEL (reference sequence). V was trimmed by 1 base and J by 2 bases, leaving 12 bases between them. As DNA, the CDR3 is TGTGCCAGCAGCCAAGGAGCCGGGGGGGGCAATCAGCCCCAGCATTTT. Amino acid sequence: CASSQGAGGGNQPQHF.

CDR3 sequence reads: CASSPPAGVPYNEQFF. The CDR3 DNA sequence: TGTGCCAGCTCACCTCCAGCGGGAGTCCCCTACAATGAGCAGTTCTTC. The rearrangement uses TRBV18 and TRBJ2-1; TRBD2 matches 8 bases. This CDR3 comprises 16 residues. Germline V gene data show CDR1 as KGHSH and CDR2 as LQKENI. V was clipped by 3 bases and J by 2 bases; unmatched bases: 6.

The CDR3 reads CASSYWQGHYEQYF. In DNA, the CDR3 is TGTGCCAGCAGTTACTGGCAGGGCCATTACGAGCAGTACTTC. The V and J genes are TRBV6-5 and TRBJ2-7; tentatively, D is TRBD1 (5 bases). This CDR3 has 14 amino acids. V lost 1 base, J lost 4 bases, and 11 bases lay in between. Germline CDR1 MNHEY, CDR2 SVGAGI.

The sample holds a few counts of this clone. V and J are TRBV6-5 and TRBJ2-7, with 11 bases matching TRBD2. This CDR3 contains 14 residues. Germline V gene sequence: CDR1 MNHEY, CDR2 SVGAGI. Trimming took 10 bases from V and 9 from J; bases not matched to a gene: 14. The CDR3 spells CATGPGLAVLGQYF. DNA of the CDR3: TGTGCCACCGGTCCGGGACTAGCGGTCCTGGGGCAGTACTTC.

The chain has TRBV9 and TRBJ2-2, with D uncertain. There are 13 residues in the CDR3. Germline CDR1 is SGDLS and CDR2 is YYNGEE. V lost 4 bases and J lost 4, with 8 bases in between. Written as DNA, the CDR3 is TGTGCCAGCAGCCCGACGGGCACCGGGGAGCTGTTTTTT. It specifies CASSPTGTGELFF.

The chain has TRBV28 and TRBJ1-4; D unclear. CDR1 and CDR2 from the germline V gene are MDHEN and SYDVKM. The CDR3 runs to 15 residues. Trimming took 6 bases from V and 1 from J, leaving 12 bases between them. CDR3: CASRYRRITNEKLFF. CDR3 DNA sequence: TGTGCCAGCAGATACCGACGGATAACTAATGAAAAACTGTTTTTT.